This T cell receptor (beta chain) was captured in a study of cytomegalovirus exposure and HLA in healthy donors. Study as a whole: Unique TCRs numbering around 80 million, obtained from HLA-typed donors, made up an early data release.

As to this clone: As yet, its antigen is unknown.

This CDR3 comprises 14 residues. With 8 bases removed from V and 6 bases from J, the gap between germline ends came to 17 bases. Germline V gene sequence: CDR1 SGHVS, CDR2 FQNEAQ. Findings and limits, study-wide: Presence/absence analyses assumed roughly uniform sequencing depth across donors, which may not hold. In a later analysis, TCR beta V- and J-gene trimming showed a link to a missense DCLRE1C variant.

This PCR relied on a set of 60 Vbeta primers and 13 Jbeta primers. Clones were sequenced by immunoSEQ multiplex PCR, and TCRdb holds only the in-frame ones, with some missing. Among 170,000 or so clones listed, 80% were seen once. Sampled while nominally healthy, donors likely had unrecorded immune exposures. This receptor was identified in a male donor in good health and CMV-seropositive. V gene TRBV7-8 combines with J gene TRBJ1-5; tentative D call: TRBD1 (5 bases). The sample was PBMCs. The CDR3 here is CASSLAGGTQPQHF. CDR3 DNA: TGTGCCAGCTCCTTGGCGGGAGGGACTCAGCCCCAGCATTTT. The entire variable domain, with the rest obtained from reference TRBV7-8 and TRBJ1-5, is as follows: GAGVSQSPRYKVAKRGQDVALRCDPISGHVSLFWYQQALGQGPEFLTYFQNEAQLDKSGLPSDRFFAERPEGSVSTLKIQRTQQEDSAVYLCASSLAGGTQPQHFGDGTRLSIL.